These T cell receptor beta chains were read from a single sample in a study of T cell responses to AZD1222 COVID-19 vaccine. Data came from immunoSEQ multiplex PCR; TCRdb stores just in-frame clones and leaves some out. The sample comprises roughly 200,000 clones, roughly 91% of which are singletons, and 1% rests with the top ten. Sequenced here: peripheral blood, sampled on day 0 of MenACWY control vaccination. The source of these receptors is an adult in good health. The CDR3 runs from the conserved cysteine through the conserved F or W. The D gene is left open where the match is weak. Clone size appears in some rows only: once, few, many, or a class for an expanded clone.

NA	TRBJ2-2	TRBV5-5	NA	CASRWGARDTGELFF	TGTGCCAGCAGGTGGGGGGCGCGCGACACCGGGGAGCTGTTTTTT
NA	TRBJ1-2	TRBV3-1/TRBV3-2	NA	CASSQVIGTSYGYTF	TGTGCCAGCAGCCAAGTTATCGGGACATCTTATGGCTACACCTTC
TRBD2	TRBJ2-2	TRBV9	once	CASSARWGGGASGELFF	TGTGCCAGCAGCGCCCGATGGGGCGGGGGGGCCAGCGGGGAGCTGTTTTTT
NA	TRBJ2-5	TRBV11-2	few	CASSPRTPQETQYF	TGTGCCAGCAGCCCTCGGACACCTCAAGAGACCCAGTACTTC
TRBD1	TRBJ1-1	TRBV7-2	NA	CASRQPLQGTEAFF	TGTGCCAGCAGGCAACCCCTACAGGGGACTGAAGCTTTCTTT
NA	TRBJ2-2	TRBV30	NA	CAWRWGPSNTGELFF	TGTGCCTGGAGATGGGGCCCGTCGAACACCGGGGAGCTGTTTTTT
TRBD1	TRBJ1-4	TRBV18	NA	CASSPRDSRGKLFF	TGTGCCAGCTCACCACGGGACAGTCGGGGAAAACTGTTTTTT
NA	TRBJ1-1	TRBV5-1	NA	CATMPAPNMNTEAFF	TGCGCCACGATGCCAGCGCCTAACATGAACACTGAAGCTTTCTTT
NA	TRBJ1-2	TRBV12-3/TRBV12-4	NA	CASREIGYGYTF	TGTGCCAGCAGAGAGATTGGCTATGGCTACACCTTC
TRBD2	TRBJ2-3	TRBV7-2	NA	CASSYRGLAGGATDTQYF	TGTGCCAGCAGCTATCGGGGACTAGCGGGGGGGGCCACAGATACGCAGTATTTT